The T cell receptor beta chain under discussion was sequenced for a study of blood T cell repertoires in COVID-19. Across the whole study: There were acute and convalescent COVID-19 samples, and they came from the United States, Italy and Spain. Sources were T cells, B-cell-depleted T cells, or PBMCs; the material itself was cDNA or gDNA.

Source study methods: Reference gene primer amplification in the assay estimated nucleated cell counts. Libraries were prepared by immunoSEQ multiplex PCR; TCRdb keeps only in-frame clonotypes and omits some of them. Clonal size and the V and J genes are those of that table, whereas D and trimming came from the DNA. The table has over 25,000 clones, roughly 90% seen once. This CDR3 has 13 residues. In germline, CDR1 is SEHNR, CDR2 FQNEAQ (reference sequence). V dropped 7 bases and J dropped 3 bases, with 12 bases sitting between them. V gene TRBV7-9 combines with J gene TRBJ1-1; D remains ambiguous. The source of this sequence is a man between 65 and 79 years old with active or convalescent COVID-19. Sequences were obtained from peripheral blood. The CDR3 sequence: CASTISSDTEAFF. The CDR3 nucleotides read TGTGCCAGCACCATTTCTTCGGACACTGAAGCTTTCTTT.